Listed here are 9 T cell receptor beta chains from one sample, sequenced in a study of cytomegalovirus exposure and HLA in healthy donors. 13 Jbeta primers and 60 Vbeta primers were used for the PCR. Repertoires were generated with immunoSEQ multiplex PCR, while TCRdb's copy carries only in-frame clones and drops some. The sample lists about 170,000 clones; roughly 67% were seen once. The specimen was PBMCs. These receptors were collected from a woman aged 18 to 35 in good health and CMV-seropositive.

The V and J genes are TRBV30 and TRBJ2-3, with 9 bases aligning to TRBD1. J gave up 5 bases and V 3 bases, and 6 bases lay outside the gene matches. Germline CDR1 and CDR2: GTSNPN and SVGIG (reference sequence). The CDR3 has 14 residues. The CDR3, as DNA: TGTGCCTGGAGCCAGACAGGGGGGCGAGATACGCAGTATTTT. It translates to CAWSQTGGRDTQYF. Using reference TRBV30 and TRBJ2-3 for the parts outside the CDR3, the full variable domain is SQTIHQWPATLVQPVGSPLSLECTVEGTSNPNLYWYRQAAGRGLQLLFYSVGIGQISSEVPQNLSASRPQDRQFILSSKKLLLSDSGFYLCAWSQTGGRDTQYFGPGTRLTVL.

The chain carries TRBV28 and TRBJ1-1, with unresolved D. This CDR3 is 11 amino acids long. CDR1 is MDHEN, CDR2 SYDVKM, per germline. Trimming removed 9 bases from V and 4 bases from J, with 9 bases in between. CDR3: CASGRGTEAFF. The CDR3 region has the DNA TGTGCCAGTGGGCGGGGCACTGAAGCTTTCTTT.

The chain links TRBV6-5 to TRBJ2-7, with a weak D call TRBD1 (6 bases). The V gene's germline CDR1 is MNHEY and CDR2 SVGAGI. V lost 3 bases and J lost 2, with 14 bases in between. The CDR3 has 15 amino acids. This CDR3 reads CASSYGQGSPYEQYF. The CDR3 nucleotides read TGTGCCAGCAGTTATGGGCAGGGGAGCCCCTACGAGCAGTACTTC.

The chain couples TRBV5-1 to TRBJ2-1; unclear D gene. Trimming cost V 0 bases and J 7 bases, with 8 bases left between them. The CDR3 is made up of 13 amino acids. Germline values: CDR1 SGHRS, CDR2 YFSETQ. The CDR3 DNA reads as TGCGCCAGCAGCTTGGCTGGCCCGAATGAGCAGTTCTTC. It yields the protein CASSLAGPNEQFF.

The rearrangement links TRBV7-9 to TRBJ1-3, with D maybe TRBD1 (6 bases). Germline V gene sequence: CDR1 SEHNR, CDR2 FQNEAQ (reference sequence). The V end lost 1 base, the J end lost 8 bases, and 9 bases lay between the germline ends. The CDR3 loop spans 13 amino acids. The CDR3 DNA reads TGTGCCAGCAGCTTAGGAGAGGGGGACACCATATATTTT. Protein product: CASSLGEGDTIYF.

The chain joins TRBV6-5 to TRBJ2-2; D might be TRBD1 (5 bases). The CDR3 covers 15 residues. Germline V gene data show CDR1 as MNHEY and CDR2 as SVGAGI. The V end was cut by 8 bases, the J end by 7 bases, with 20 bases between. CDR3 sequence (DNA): TGTGCCAGCGCACGCAGTCAGGGAAAGGTCGGGGAGCTGTTTTTT. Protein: CASARSQGKVGELFF.

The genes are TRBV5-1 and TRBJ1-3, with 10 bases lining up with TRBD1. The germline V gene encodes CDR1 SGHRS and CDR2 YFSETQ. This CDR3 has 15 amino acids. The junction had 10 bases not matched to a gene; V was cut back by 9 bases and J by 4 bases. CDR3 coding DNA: TGCGCCACCCAGCTCGGGACAGGGGACGGAAACACCATATATTTT. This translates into CATQLGTGDGNTIYF.

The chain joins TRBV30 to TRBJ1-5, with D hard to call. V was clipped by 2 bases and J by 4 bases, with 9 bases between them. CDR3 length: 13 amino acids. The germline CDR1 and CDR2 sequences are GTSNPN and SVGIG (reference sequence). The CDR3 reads CAWSSRLNQPQHF. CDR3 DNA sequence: TGTGCCTGGAGTTCCAGGTTGAATCAGCCCCAGCATTTT.

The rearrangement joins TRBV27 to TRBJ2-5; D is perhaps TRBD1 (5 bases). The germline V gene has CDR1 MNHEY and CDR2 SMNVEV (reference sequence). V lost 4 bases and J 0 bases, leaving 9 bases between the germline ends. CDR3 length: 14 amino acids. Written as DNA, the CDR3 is TGTGCCAGCAGTTCTTCAGGGAACCAAGAGACCCAGTACTTC. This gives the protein CASSSSGNQETQYF.